The rows below give T cell receptor beta chains drawn from one sample of a study of cytomegalovirus exposure and HLA in healthy donors. Method: immunoSEQ multiplex PCR; TCRdb's copy keeps in-frame clones and lacks some. The sample carries approximately 150,000 clones, 73% recorded once. Material: PBMCs. Receptor source: a woman under 30 in good health and CMV-seronegative. The CDR3 runs from the conserved cysteine through the conserved F or W. Each record gives: clone size, D gene, V gene, J gene, CDR3 DNA, CDR3 protein. The D gene is left open where the match is weak. The size entry is marked missing in some rows and otherwise reads once, few, many or a size class.

.	TRBD1	TRBV6-5	TRBJ2-1	TGTGCCAGCAGTTACGGACAGGGGAGCTACAATGAGCAGTTCTTC	CASSYGQGSYNEQFF
.	TRBD2	TRBV7-2	TRBJ2-3	TGTGCCAGCAGCTTCTACGGGGGGGAGACAGATACGCAGTATTTT	CASSFYGGETDTQYF
.	TRBD2	TRBV28	TRBJ2-1	TGTGCCAGCAGTTGGACTAGCGCCTACAATGAGCAGTTCTTC	CASSWTSAYNEQFF
.	TRBD1	TRBV5-1	TRBJ2-5	TGCGCCAGCAGCCCGGACGGCAGGGGGAAAGAGACCCAGTACTTC	CASSPDGRGKETQYF
.	.	TRBV5-1	TRBJ1-4	TGCGCCAGCGCATCGGCTACAGGGACAACTAATGAAAAACTGTTTTTT	CASASATGTTNEKLFF
.	.	TRBV29-1	TRBJ2-2	TGCAGCGTTGAGGGGCAATTCCCCGGGGAGCTGTTTTTT	CSVEGQFPGELFF
.	TRBD1	TRBV5-4	TRBJ1-4	TGTGCCAGCAGCCTCGAGGACAGGGGGAATGAAAAACTGTTTTTT	CASSLEDRGNEKLFF
.	.	TRBV4-1	TRBJ1-2	TGCGCCAGCAGCCAAGATGGAGCGCGGCAGACGGATGGCTACACCTTC	CASSQDGARQTDGYTF
.	TRBD1	TRBV10-3	TRBJ1-2	TGTGCCATCAGACAGGGGCTGAACTATGGCTACACCTTC	CAIRQGLNYGYTF
.	TRBD1	TRBV6-1	TRBJ1-3	TGTGCCAGCAGTGAAGCGCCGGGACAGTTCTCTGGAAACACCATATATTTT	CASSEAPGQFSGNTIYF
.	.	TRBV27	TRBJ2-7	TGTGCCAGCAGTTTTGGGGGCCAGGGTACCTACGAGCAGTACTTC	CASSFGGQGTYEQYF
few	.	TRBV19	TRBJ1-1	TGTGCCAGTAGTATAATGGAGGGAAGGACTTTCTTT	CASSIMEGRTFF
.	.	TRBV25-1	TRBJ1-5	TGTGCCAGCAGTGAAGGGGCCGGAGGGAATCAGCCCCAGCATTTT	CASSEGAGGNQPQHF
.	.	TRBV28	TRBJ1-3	TGTGCCAGCAGGACAGAAGGAAACACCATATATTTT	CASRTEGNTIYF
once	.	TRBV28	TRBJ1-4	TGTGCCAGCACAACCGGGACTAGAGAAAAACTGTTTTTT	CASTTGTREKLFF
.	.	TRBV20-1	TRBJ1-2	TGCAGTGTTGGCAGGAACTATGGCTACACCTTC	CSVGRNYGYTF
.	.	TRBV5-1	TRBJ1-2	TGCGCCAGCAGCGAGACAGCTAACTATGGCTACACCTTC	CASSETANYGYTF
.	TRBD1	TRBV7-2	TRBJ1-2	TGTGCCAGCAGCTCCGACAGGGCGGCCAATGGCTACACCTTC	CASSSDRAANGYTF
.	.	TRBV11-2	TRBJ2-1	TGTGCCAGCAGCTTAGCCGGGAGCTCCTACAATGAGCAGTTCTTC	CASSLAGSSYNEQFF
.	TRBD1	TRBV29-1	TRBJ2-7	TGCAGCGCCCCAGGACAGGGCGGGGAGCAGTACTTC	CSAPGQGGEQYF
.	.	TRBV5-6	TRBJ1-2	TGTGCCAGCAGCCGAGGAGACGGCTACACCTTC	CASSRGDGYTF
few	TRBD2	TRBV4-3	TRBJ2-1	TGCGCCAGCAGCCGCCGAATTGGCCGGCGGGGGACTAGCTCCTACAATGAGCAGTTCTTC	CASSRRIGRRGTSSYNEQFF
once	TRBD1	TRBV19	TRBJ1-5	TGTGCCAGTAGTAACCGGGACAGAAACTGGAGCAATCAGCCCCAGCATTTT	CASSNRDRNWSNQPQHF
.	TRBD1	TRBV2	TRBJ1-2	TGTGCCAGCAGTGGAATTGGACAGGGAATGTCTGGCTACACCTTC	CASSGIGQGMSGYTF
.	.	TRBV7-8	TRBJ1-5	TGTGCCAGCAGCCCGGACATTTTAAATCAGCCCCAGCATTTT	CASSPDILNQPQHF
few	.	TRBV11-2	TRBJ2-7	TGTGCCAGCAGCTTAGCACTAGGGTCCTCCTACGAGCAGTACTTC	CASSLALGSSYEQYF
once	.	TRBV6-6	TRBJ1-5	TGTGCCAGCAGTTACTCGAGGACAGTTGGGGGTCAGCCCCAGCATTTT	CASSYSRTVGGQPQHF
.	TRBD1	TRBV18	TRBJ1-5	TGTGCCAGCTCACCAGCTAGGACAGGAGACCAGCCCCAGCATTTT	CASSPARTGDQPQHF
.	TRBD1	TRBV5-1	TRBJ2-3	TGCGCCAGCAGCTTGGGACAGGGAGAGGATACGCAGTATTTT	CASSLGQGEDTQYF
.	.	TRBV4-2	TRBJ1-3	TGTGCCAGCAGCCAAGGTCAGGGTCTCAACACCATATATTTT	CASSQGQGLNTIYF
.	.	TRBV5-1	TRBJ1-1	TGCGCCAGCGCGGAAGTCATGAACACTGAAGCTTTCTTT	CASAEVMNTEAFF
once	TRBD1	TRBV6-1	TRBJ1-1	TGTGCCAGCAGTGAAAGGGACAGGTTGATGAACACTGAAGCTTTCTTT	CASSERDRLMNTEAFF
.	.	TRBV6-6	TRBJ1-1	TGTGCCAGCAGTTACTCGATGGGGTTAGGGGCTGAAGCTTTCTTT	CASSYSMGLGAEAFF
.	.	TRBV7-3	TRBJ2-1	TGTGCCAGCAGCTTAACGTGGCGTGGTGCGGGGGAGCAGTTCTTC	CASSLTWRGAGEQFF
.	.	TRBV5-1	TRBJ2-1	TGCGCCAGCAGCTTGGGCTCTAGCTCCTACAATGAGCAGTTCTTC	CASSLGSSSYNEQFF
.	TRBD2	TRBV6-6	TRBJ2-7	TGTGCCAGCAGCCAAGGGGAGGGTTACGAGCAGTACTTC	CASSQGEGYEQYF
.	.	TRBV29-1	TRBJ2-3	TGCAGCGTTCTCACAGATACGCAGTATTTT	CSVLTDTQYF
.	.	TRBV10-3	TRBJ2-7	TGTGCCATCAGTGAGCCTAGTGGTCCCGAGCAGTACTTC	CAISEPSGPEQYF
.	TRBD1	TRBV5-1	TRBJ1-1	TGCGCCAGCAGCTTGGCCAGGGACAGTAACACTGAAGCTTTCTTT	CASSLARDSNTEAFF
.	TRBD1	TRBV4-1	TRBJ2-2	TGCGCCAGCAGCCACGGGACAGGGGCCGGGGAGCTGTTTTTT	CASSHGTGAGELFF
.	TRBD1	TRBV5-1	TRBJ1-1	TGCGCCAGCAGCTTGGAACCAGGGGGAGCTACTGAAGCTTTCTTT	CASSLEPGGATEAFF
.	TRBD2	TRBV9	TRBJ2-3	TGTGCCAGCAGCGTCCCACCAGCGGGAGGTACGCAGTATTTT	CASSVPPAGGTQYF
.	TRBD1	TRBV7-2	TRBJ1-5	TGTGCCAGCAGCTTAGGGGACAGGGTACATCAGCCCCAGCATTTT	CASSLGDRVHQPQHF
.	.	TRBV5-4	TRBJ2-7	TGTGCCAGCAGCTTATCGTGGCGCGGTAGCTACGAGCAGTACTTC	CASSLSWRGSYEQYF
.	.	TRBV5-1	TRBJ1-1	TGCGCCAGCAGCTTGACCTCGGGACAATTTATTGAAGCTTTCTTT	CASSLTSGQFIEAFF
once	.	TRBV25-1	TRBJ2-1	TGTGCCAGCAGGGACGACCAGGGGAGACCCTACAATGAGCAGTTCTTC	CASRDDQGRPYNEQFF
.	TRBD2	TRBV18	TRBJ2-1	TGTGCCAGCTCACCGGGAAGCGGGAGAAATGAGCAGTTCTTC	CASSPGSGRNEQFF